This TCR beta chain comes out of a study of T cell changes during pregnancy in multiple sclerosis. Germline-derived CDR1 and CDR2 are SGHKS and YYEKEE (reference sequence). V was pared by 1 base and J by 2 bases, with 11 bases between. The CDR3 runs 15 residues. Sequenced by immunoSEQ multiplex PCR; TCRdb stores in-frame clones only, minus some. The table records approximately 60,000 clones, roughly 90% of them present only once. The source is a female donor with multiple sclerosis, enrolled in a pregnancy study. The rearrangement links TRBV5-5 to TRBJ2-3, with unresolved D. Sequences were derived from peripheral blood, sampled in the first trimester of pregnancy. The CDR3 DNA reads TGTGCCAGCAGCTTGATCCCGAGGAACACAGATACGCAGTATTTT. Protein product: CASSLIPRNTDTQYF.